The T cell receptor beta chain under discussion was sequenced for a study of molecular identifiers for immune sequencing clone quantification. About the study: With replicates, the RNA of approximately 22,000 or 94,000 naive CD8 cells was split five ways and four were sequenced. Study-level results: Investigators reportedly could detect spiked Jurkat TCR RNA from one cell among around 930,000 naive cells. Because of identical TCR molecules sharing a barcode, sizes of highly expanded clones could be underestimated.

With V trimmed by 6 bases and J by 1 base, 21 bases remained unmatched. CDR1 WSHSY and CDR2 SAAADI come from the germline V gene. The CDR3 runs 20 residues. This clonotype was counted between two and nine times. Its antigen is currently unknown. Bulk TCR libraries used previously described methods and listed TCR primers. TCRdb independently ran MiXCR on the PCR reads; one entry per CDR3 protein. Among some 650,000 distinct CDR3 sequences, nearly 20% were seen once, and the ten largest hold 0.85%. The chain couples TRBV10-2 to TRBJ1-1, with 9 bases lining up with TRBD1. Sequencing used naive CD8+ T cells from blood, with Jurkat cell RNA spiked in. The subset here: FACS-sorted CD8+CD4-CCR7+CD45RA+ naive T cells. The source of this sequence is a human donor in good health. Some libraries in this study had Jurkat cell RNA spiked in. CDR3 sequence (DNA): TGCGCCAGCAGAAAAACAGGGGGCCTTGACCCAACGTTCAGGAACACTGAAGCTTTCTTT. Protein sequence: CASRKTGGLDPTFRNTEAFF.